Following are 3 T cell receptor beta chains from one sample sequenced in a study of T-cell memory formation after mild COVID-19. A single record per CDR3 protein comes from TCRdb applying MiXCR to the 5' RACE reads. The sample consists of under 250,000 distinct CDR3 sequences, less than 20% of them appearing once. The source material was PBMCs or a T cell subset sorted from them (not recorded which). The receptor set was obtained from an adult woman who had mild COVID-19 (a few samples of this study predate the infection). Cell type and time point are not known.

This clonotype was seen more than once but under ten times. The rearrangement uses TRBV5-1 and TRBJ1-2; D may be TRBD1 (6 bases). Germline V gives CDR1 SGHRS, CDR2 YFSETQ. This CDR3 comprises 15 residues. The ends were cut back, 3 bases at V and 3 bases at J, with 15 bases in the middle. Here the CDR3 reads CASSSGQASDYGYTF. In DNA form, the CDR3 reads TGCGCCAGCAGCTCGGGACAAGCATCTGACTATGGCTACACCTTC.

The J gene is TRBJ2-5, the V gene TRBV3-1; TRBD2 aligns across 7 bases. Germline CDR1 LGHDT, CDR2 YNNKEL (reference sequence). This CDR3 is 16 amino acids long. V was pared by 8 bases and J by 3 bases, with 15 bases of the junction left unmatched. In DNA form, the CDR3 reads TGTGCCAGCGGGGGGGTTGGCAGGGTCCCTAAAGAGACCCAGTACTTC. Its protein product is CASGGVGRVPKETQYF.

The chain links TRBV5-1 to TRBJ2-7; D gene ambiguous. Germline assignment: CDR1 SGHRS and CDR2 YFSETQ. CDR3 length: 15 residues. V lost 3 bases and J 0 bases, leaving 13 bases between the germline ends. The CDR3 DNA reads as TGCGCCAGCAGCTCCATGGGCAGGTCCTCCTACGAGCAGTACTTC. Its translation is CASSSMGRSSYEQYF.